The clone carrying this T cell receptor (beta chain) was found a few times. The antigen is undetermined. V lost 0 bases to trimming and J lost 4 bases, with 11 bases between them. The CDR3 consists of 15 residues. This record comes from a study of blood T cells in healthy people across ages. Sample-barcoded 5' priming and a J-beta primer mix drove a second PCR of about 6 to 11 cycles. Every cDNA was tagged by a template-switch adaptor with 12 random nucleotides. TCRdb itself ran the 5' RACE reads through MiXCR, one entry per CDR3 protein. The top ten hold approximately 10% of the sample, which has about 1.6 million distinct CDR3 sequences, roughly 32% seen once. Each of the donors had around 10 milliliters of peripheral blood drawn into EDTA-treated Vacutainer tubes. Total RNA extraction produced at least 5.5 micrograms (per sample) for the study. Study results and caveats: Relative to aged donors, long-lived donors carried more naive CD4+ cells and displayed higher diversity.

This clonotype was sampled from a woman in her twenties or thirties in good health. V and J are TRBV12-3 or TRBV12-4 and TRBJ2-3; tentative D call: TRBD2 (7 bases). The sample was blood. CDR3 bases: TGTGCCAGCAGTTTAGCGGGGGGGCGTTCAGATACGCAGTATTTT. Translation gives CASSLAGGRSDTQYF.